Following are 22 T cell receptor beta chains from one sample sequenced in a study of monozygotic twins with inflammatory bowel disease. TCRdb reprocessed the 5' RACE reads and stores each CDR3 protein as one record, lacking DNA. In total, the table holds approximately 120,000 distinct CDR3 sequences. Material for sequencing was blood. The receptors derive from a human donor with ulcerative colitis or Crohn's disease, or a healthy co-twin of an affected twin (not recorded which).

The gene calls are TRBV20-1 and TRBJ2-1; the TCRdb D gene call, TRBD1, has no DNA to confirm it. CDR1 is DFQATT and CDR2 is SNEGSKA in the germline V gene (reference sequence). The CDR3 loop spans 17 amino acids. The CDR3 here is CSAPSLKGSSSYNEQFF.

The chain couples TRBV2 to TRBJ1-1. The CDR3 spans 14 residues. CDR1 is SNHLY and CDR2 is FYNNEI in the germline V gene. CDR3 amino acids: CASMEGPVNTEAFF. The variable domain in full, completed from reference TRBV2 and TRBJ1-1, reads EPEVTQTPSHQVTQMGQEVILRCVPISNHLYFYWYRQILGQKVEFLVSFYNNEISEKSEIFDDQFSVERPDGSNFTLKIRSTKLEDSAMYFCASMEGPVNTEAFFGQGTRLTVV.

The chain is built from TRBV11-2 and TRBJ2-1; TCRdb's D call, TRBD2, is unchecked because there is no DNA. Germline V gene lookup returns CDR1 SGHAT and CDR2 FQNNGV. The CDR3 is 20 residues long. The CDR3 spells CASSRPGGLAVVNSYNEQFF.

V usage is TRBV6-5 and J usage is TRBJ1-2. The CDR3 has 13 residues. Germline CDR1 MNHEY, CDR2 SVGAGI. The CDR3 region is CASSNRENYGYTF.

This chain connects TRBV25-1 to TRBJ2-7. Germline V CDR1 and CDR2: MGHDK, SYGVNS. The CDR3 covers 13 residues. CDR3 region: CASSEYIQGEQYF.

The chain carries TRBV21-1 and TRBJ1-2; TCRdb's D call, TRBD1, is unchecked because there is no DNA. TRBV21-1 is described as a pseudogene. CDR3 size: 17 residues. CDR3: CASSKVRDRGQNYGYTF.

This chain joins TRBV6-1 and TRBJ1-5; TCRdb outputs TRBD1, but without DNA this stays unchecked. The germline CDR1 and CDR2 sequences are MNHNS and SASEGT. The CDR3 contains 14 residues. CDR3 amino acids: CASRRGFCDQPQHF.

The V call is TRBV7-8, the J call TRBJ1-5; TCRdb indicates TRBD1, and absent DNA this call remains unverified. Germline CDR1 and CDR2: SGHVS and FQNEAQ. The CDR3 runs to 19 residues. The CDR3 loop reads CASSPWARGPSYSNQPQHF.

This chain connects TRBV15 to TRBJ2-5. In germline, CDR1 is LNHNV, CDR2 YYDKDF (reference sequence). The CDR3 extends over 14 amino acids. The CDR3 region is CATSRDYYQETQYF.

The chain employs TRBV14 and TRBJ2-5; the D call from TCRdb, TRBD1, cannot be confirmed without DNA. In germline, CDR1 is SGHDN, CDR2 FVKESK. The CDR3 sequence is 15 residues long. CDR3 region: CASSPGQGYQETQYF.

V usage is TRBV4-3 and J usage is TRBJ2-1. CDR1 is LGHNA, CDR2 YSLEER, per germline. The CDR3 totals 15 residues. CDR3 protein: CASSQAAASYNEQFF.

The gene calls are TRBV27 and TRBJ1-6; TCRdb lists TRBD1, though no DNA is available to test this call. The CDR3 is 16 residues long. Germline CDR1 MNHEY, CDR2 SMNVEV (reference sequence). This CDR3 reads CASSSPLRGRKSPLHF.

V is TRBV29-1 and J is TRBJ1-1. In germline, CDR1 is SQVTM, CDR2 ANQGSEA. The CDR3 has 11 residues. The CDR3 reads CSGAGGTEAFF. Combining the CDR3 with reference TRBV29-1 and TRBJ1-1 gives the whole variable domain SAVISQKPSRDICQRGTSLTIQCQVDSQVTMMFWYRQQPGQSLTLIATANQGSEATYESGFVIDKFPISRPNLTFSTLTVSNMSPEDSSIYLCSGAGGTEAFFGQGTRLTVV.

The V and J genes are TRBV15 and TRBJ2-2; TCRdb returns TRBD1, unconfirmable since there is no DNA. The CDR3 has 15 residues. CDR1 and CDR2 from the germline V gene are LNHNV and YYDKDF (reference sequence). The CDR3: CATSGDRARTGELFF.

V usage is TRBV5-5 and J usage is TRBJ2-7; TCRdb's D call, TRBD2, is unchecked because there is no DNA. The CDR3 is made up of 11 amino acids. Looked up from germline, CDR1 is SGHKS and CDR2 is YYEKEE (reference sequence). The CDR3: CASSLGTSGSF.

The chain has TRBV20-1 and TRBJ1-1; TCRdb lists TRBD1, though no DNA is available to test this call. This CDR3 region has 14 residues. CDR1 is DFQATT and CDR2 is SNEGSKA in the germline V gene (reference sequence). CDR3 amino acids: CSARYQGAGTEAFF.

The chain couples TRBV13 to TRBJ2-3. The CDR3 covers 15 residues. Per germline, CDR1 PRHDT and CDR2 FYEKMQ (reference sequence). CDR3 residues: CASSLAPDSTDTQYF.

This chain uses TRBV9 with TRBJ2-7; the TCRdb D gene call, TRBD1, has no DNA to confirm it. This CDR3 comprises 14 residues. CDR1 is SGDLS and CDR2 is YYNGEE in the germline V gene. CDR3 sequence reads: CASSVGDLPFEQYF.

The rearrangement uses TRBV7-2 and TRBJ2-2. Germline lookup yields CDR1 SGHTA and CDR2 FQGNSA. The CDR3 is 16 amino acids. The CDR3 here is CASSLSGVVFGGELFF.

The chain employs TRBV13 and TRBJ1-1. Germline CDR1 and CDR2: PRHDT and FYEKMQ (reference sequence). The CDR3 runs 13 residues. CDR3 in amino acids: CASSFFGNTEAFF.

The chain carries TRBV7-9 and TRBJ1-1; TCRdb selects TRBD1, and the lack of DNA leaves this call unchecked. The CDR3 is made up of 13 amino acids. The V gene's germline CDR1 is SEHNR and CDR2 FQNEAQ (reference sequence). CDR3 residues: CASSQQGIAEAFF.

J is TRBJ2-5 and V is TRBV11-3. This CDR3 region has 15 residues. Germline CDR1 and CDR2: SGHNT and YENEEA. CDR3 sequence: CASSLGVGDQETQYF. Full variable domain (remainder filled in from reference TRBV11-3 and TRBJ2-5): EAGVVQSPRYKIIEKKQPVAFWCNPISGHNTLYWYLQNLGQGPELLIRYENEEAVDDSQLPKDRFSAERLKGVDSTLKIQPAELGDSAVYLCASSLGVGDQETQYFGPGTRLLVL.